This T cell receptor beta chain was sequenced in a study of metastatic and nonmetastatic thyroid tumors. Study results and limitations: According to reports, the diversity of TCR beta was significantly higher in malignant thyroid tumors than in benign nodules, and this held in both blood and tumor samples.

Thyroid surgery was performed in patients who had received no treatment beforehand. Per the original data handling: A classifier for distant metastasis in papillary thyroid cancer was constructed using CDR3 differences observed across clinicopathological groups. MiXCR re-clonotyped the PCR reads for TCRdb. What appears here as the V and J calls and clone size reflects TCRdb's work, not the paper's. The table has 23,000 or so clones, more than 25% seen once; the top ten hold 5.4%. CDR1 WSHSY and CDR2 SAAADI come from the germline V gene. Trimming pared 4 bases from V and 6 bases from J, leaving 16 bases between. This CDR3 has 15 amino acids. This clone was counted at least ten times. What it binds is not known. Other DNA sequences in the sample encode the same CDR3.

J is TRBJ2-1 and V is TRBV10-2; tentatively, D is TRBD1 (6 bases). The clonotype originates from a female donor with papillary thyroid cancer or a benign thyroid nodule (not recorded which). Some clones in this sample may be carry-over from other donors' samples. The sample was tumor tissue. CDR3: CASSVPSDRPNEQFF. CDR3 coding DNA: TGCGCCAGCAGTGTTCCATCAGACAGGCCCAATGAGCAGTTCTTC.